These 26 T cell receptor beta chains share one sample of origin, sequenced in a study of molecular identifiers for immune sequencing clone quantification. TCRdb used MiXCR to reprocess the PCR reads, holding one entry per CDR3 protein. The sample comprises about 330,000 distinct CDR3 sequences, 24% of which are singletons, and roughly 0.7% rests with the top ten. Material for sequencing was naive CD8+ T cells from blood, with Jurkat cell RNA spiked in. The subset was: FACS-sorted CD8+CD4-CCR7+CD45RA+ naive T cells. These receptors were obtained from a human donor in good health. Some libraries in this study had Jurkat cell RNA spiked in.

This clonotype was seen at least ten times. V gene TRBV12-3 or TRBV12-4 combines with J gene TRBJ2-1, with D uncertain. The CDR3 spans 16 residues. The V and J ends lost 5 bases and 8 bases respectively, with 22 bases between them. The chain's CDR3 is CASSRPQDPPLDEQFF. CDR3 DNA sequence: TGTGCCAGCAGTCGCCCCCAAGACCCTCCCTTGGATGAGCAGTTCTTC.

This clonotype came up many times. CDR3 coding DNA: TGCAGCGTTGGCGGGACACTTAACACCGGGGAGCTGTTTTTT. Translated: CSVGGTLNTGELFF. The chain combines TRBV29-1 with TRBJ2-2; tentatively, D is TRBD1 or TRBD2 (6 bases each). The CDR3 consists of 14 residues. V gave up 4 bases and J gave up 2 bases, with 11 bases separating them. CDR1 is SQVTM and CDR2 is ANQGSEA in the germline V gene.

The chain combines TRBV13 with TRBJ2-7; D is ambiguous. The germline V gene has CDR1 PRHDT and CDR2 FYEKMQ (reference sequence). V was trimmed by 5 bases and J by 2 bases, leaving 13 bases between them. This CDR3 is 14 amino acids long. The CDR3 DNA is TGTGCCAGCAGCCCAATTGCTTCTCCCTACGAGCAGTACTTC. This sequence encodes CASSPIASPYEQYF.

The chain combines TRBV5-1 with TRBJ2-7; 8 bases agree with TRBD1. The CDR3 loop spans 14 amino acids. Germline V gives CDR1 SGHRS, CDR2 YFSETQ. Unmatched junction bases numbered 4, after V lost 0 bases and J lost 5 bases. In DNA, the CDR3 is TGCGCCAGCAGCTTGGTGACAGGGGCCGACGAGCAGTACTTC. Its protein product is CASSLVTGADEQYF.

In this sample, this clonotype turned up many times. The chain is built from TRBV4-1 and TRBJ2-7; 7 bases are shared with TRBD1. With 1 base clipped from V and 1 base from J, the junction kept 4 bases outside the gene matches. This CDR3 has 15 amino acids. Germline V lookup: CDR1 MGHRA, CDR2 YSYEKL. The CDR3 nucleotides are TGCGCCAGCAGCCAAGGGACAGGCGATTCCTACGAGCAGTACTTC. Its translation: CASSQGTGDSYEQYF.

The chain links TRBV13 to TRBJ2-2; D is unresolved. Trimming took 5 bases from V and 3 from J, leaving 13 bases between them. This CDR3 spans 15 amino acids. Germline CDR1 PRHDT, CDR2 FYEKMQ (reference sequence). CDR3 DNA: TGTGCCAGCAGCCACTCTACGCCCGACACCGGGGAGCTGTTTTTT. Its translation: CASSHSTPDTGELFF.

The chain couples TRBV30 to TRBJ2-7; tentatively, D is TRBD2 (6 bases). CDR1 and CDR2 from the germline V gene are GTSNPN and SVGIG (reference sequence). Deletions cut 0 bases from V and 6 bases from J, with 15 bases between. The CDR3 loop spans 14 amino acids. CDR3 DNA sequence: TGTGCCTGGAGTGTGGAGGGCCTGAGGTCCGAGCAGTACTTC. Residues: CAWSVEGLRSEQYF. Full variable domain (outside the CDR3, taken from reference TRBV30 and TRBJ2-7): SQTIHQWPATLVQPVGSPLSLECTVEGTSNPNLYWYRQAAGRGLQLLFYSVGIGQISSEVPQNLSASRPQDRQFILSSKKLLLSDSGFYLCAWSVEGLRSEQYFGPGTRLTVT.

This clonotype was detected a few times. This chain connects TRBV9 to TRBJ2-7, with D maybe TRBD2 (5 bases). This CDR3 has 15 amino acids. Germline-derived CDR1 and CDR2 are SGDLS and YYNGEE. The V end was cut by 0 bases, the J end by 6 bases, with 16 bases between. The CDR3 DNA is TGTGCCAGCAGCGTAGGGGCCGGAGCGGTGCGCGAGCAGTACTTC. This translates into CASSVGAGAVREQYF.

This rearrangement joins TRBV20-1 to TRBJ1-5; D is possibly TRBD1 (6 bases). The CDR3 runs to 16 residues. V gave up 3 bases and J gave up 1 base, with 16 bases separating them. The germline gives CDR1 DFQATT, CDR2 SNEGSKA (reference sequence). CDR3 in amino acids: CSASRGAGASNQPQHF. As DNA, the CDR3 is TGCAGTGCTAGCCGGGGGGCAGGGGCAAGCAATCAGCCCCAGCATTTT.

This chain connects TRBV15 to TRBJ2-3; 7 nucleotides align to TRBD2. CDR3 length equals 15 residues. Germline V gene sequence: CDR1 LNHNV, CDR2 YYDKDF (reference sequence). V was clipped by 3 bases and J by 2 bases; unmatched bases: 5. The CDR3 loop reads CATSSGLELTDTQYF. The DNA for the CDR3 is TGTGCCACCAGCAGTGGACTAGAACTCACAGATACGCAGTATTTT.

The table lists this clonotype with a few counts. As DNA, the CDR3 is TGTGCCAGCAGCTTAAGAGCTAGCGGGAGTGCCACCGGGGAGCTGTTTTTT. This codes for CASSLRASGSATGELFF. J is TRBJ2-2 and V is TRBV7-9; 10 positions agree with TRBD2. The CDR3 has 17 residues. J lost 4 bases, V lost 2 bases, and 7 bases had no gene match. Germline V gene lookup returns CDR1 SEHNR and CDR2 FQNEAQ (reference sequence).

The chain combines TRBV4-3 with TRBJ2-3; 10 bases agree with TRBD2. V was pared by 0 bases and J by 2 bases, with 11 bases of the junction left unmatched. The CDR3 has 19 residues. CDR1 is LGHNA and CDR2 is YSLEER in the germline V gene. CDR3 sequence (DNA): TGCGCCAGCAGCCAAGATGGGTTGCCTAGCGGGGGCCACACAGATACGCAGTATTTT. It codes for CASSQDGLPSGGHTDTQYF.

To note about this clonotype: Relative to the germline gene, one junction end is altered; a read error may explain this. The chain links TRBV30 to TRBJ2-5; D is perhaps TRBD1 (5 bases). CDR1 and CDR2 from the germline V gene are GTSNPN and SVGIG (reference sequence). The CDR3 consists of 14 residues. The CDR3 DNA reads as TGTGCCTGGTGTGTCTTATCAGGGTTAGAGACCCAGTACTTC. Translated, it gives CAWCVLSGLETQYF.

Concerning this clonotype: A single base separates this from a much larger clone, so it may be a read error. This sequence joins TRBV29-1 and TRBJ2-3; D gene unclear. Germline values: CDR1 SQVTM, CDR2 ANQGSEA. The CDR3 loop spans 14 amino acids. V was clipped by 4 bases and J by 6 bases, with 17 bases between them. The CDR3 bases are TGCAGCGTTGGCCCTTCTGCCATGGTTGATACGCAGTATTTT. Amino acid sequence: CSVGPSAMVDTQYF.

This clonotype appeared a few times. J is TRBJ2-5 and V is TRBV4-3, with 8 bases matching TRBD1. The CDR3 covers 16 residues. Trimming removed 3 bases from V and 5 bases from J; junction bases left unmatched: 11. Germline V lookup: CDR1 LGHNA, CDR2 YSLEER. The chain's CDR3 is CASSHGPGGADETQYF. CDR3 in DNA: TGCGCCAGCAGCCACGGACCAGGGGGCGCGGATGAGACCCAGTACTTC.

Of note for this clonotype: Germline and junction disagree at one end, which may indicate a read error. The V call is TRBV19, the J call TRBJ2-7, with TRBD1 matching 7 bases. Germline CDR1 reads LNHDA; CDR2 reads SQIVND (reference sequence). The CDR3 covers 15 residues. The CDR3 DNA reads TGTGCCAGTAGTAAAACTACCGGGACAGCCTACGAGCGGTACTTC. The encoded protein is CASSKTTGTAYERYF.

This clonotype was recorded a few times. This CDR3 fails to terminate in the conserved phenylalanine or tryptophan, so it likely reflects a read error. The V and J genes are TRBV28 and TRBJ2-6; 9 nucleotides align to TRBD1. The CDR3 is made up of 18 amino acids. The germline V gene encodes CDR1 MDHEN and CDR2 SYDVKM. CDR3: CASSFVGQGTSGANVLTL. The CDR3 nucleotides are TGTGCCAGCAGTTTTGTTGGACAGGGGACCTCTGGAGCCAACGTCCTGACTCTC.

This clonotype was recorded at least ten times. The chain uses TRBV18 and TRBJ1-1; D remains unclear. This CDR3 spans 12 amino acids. Trimming took off 2 bases at V and 7 bases at J, with 8 bases between the two ends. Looked up from germline, CDR1 is KGHSH and CDR2 is LQKENI. CDR3 sequence reads: CASSPSTSEAFF. The CDR3, as DNA: TGTGCCAGCTCACCATCAACGAGTGAAGCTTTCTTT.

The V and J genes are TRBV19 and TRBJ2-7, with 9 bases matching TRBD1. This CDR3 spans 15 amino acids. Trimming took 3 bases from V and 4 from J; bases not matched to a gene: 7. Germline CDR1 reads LNHDA; CDR2 reads SQIVND (reference sequence). CDR3 coding DNA: TGTGCCAGTAGTATGGGGACAGGGCGTTTGTACGAGCAGTACTTC. Translation gives CASSMGTGRLYEQYF.

The table lists this clonotype with many counts. V and J are TRBV27 and TRBJ1-1; weak D call: TRBD1 (5 bases). V was pared by 1 base and J by 0 bases, with 9 bases between. CDR3 length: 15 amino acids. The germline V gene encodes CDR1 MNHEY and CDR2 SMNVEV (reference sequence). CDR3 bases: TGTGCCAGCAGTTTATTGGGACCCATGAACACTGAAGCTTTCTTT. Translated, it gives CASSLLGPMNTEAFF.

About this clonotype: One end of the junction is discordant with germline, which a read error may explain. The chain couples TRBV29-1 to TRBJ2-7; D call uncertain. The CDR3 extends over 13 amino acids. The germline V gene has CDR1 SQVTM and CDR2 ANQGSEA. The CDR3, as DNA: TGCAGCGTTTTGTCCCCGAACTCCTGCGAGCAGTACTTC. Residues: CSVLSPNSCEQYF.

The DNA of the CDR3 is TGTGCCATCCTGGAGGTTTACGGCAATCAGCCCCAGCATTTT. Its protein is CAILEVYGNQPQHF. The genes are TRBV25-1 and TRBJ1-5, with no clear D. CDR3 length: 14 residues. In germline, CDR1 is MGHDK, CDR2 SYGVNS. V was pared by 10 bases and J by 2 bases, with 15 bases between.

This rearrangement joins TRBV5-6 to TRBJ2-7; the D call may be TRBD1 or TRBD2 (5 bases each). V lost 4 bases to trimming and J lost 4 bases, with 18 bases between them. The CDR3 runs to 15 residues. Germline CDR1 SGHDT, CDR2 YYEEEE. This chain's CDR3 is CASSPTVGPTYEQYF. The CDR3 DNA follows: TGTGCCAGCAGCCCGACCGTGGGACCGACTTACGAGCAGTACTTC. Combining the CDR3 with reference TRBV5-6 and TRBJ2-7 gives the whole variable domain DAGVTQSPTHLIKTRGQQVTLRCSPKSGHDTVSWYQQALGQGPQFIFQYYEEEERQRGNFPDRFSGHQFPNYSSELNVNALLLGDSALYLCASSPTVGPTYEQYFGPGTRLTVT.

The chain has TRBV7-8 and TRBJ1-5, with a tentative D call TRBD1 (5 bases). The germline gives CDR1 SGHVS, CDR2 FQNEAQ. Trimming pared 3 bases from V and 3 bases from J, leaving 18 bases between. This CDR3 has 17 residues. The CDR3 loop reads CASSLEPGLKYNQPQHF. In DNA form, the CDR3 reads TGTGCCAGCAGCTTGGAACCGGGACTCAAATACAATCAGCCCCAGCATTTT.

The V and J genes are TRBV7-9 and TRBJ2-2; D is undetermined. Trimming left V 0 bases short and J 6 bases short, with 29 bases between. CDR1 and CDR2 from the germline V gene are SEHNR and FQNEAQ (reference sequence). The CDR3 has 21 residues. The CDR3 loop reads CASSLANSAWTSILLAGELFF. The CDR3 nucleotides are TGTGCCAGCAGCTTAGCGAATTCTGCGTGGACGTCAATCCTCCTCGCCGGGGAGCTGTTTTTT.

The rearrangement joins TRBV10-1 to TRBJ2-3; D is unresolved. The CDR3 runs 15 residues. V was shortened by 3 bases and J by 1 base, with 11 bases between the two germline ends. Germline values: CDR1 WNHNN, CDR2 SYGVQD (reference sequence). The CDR3 nucleotides are TGCGCCAGCAGTGAAATTGGGGAAGGCACAGATACGCAGTATTTT. Translated: CASSEIGEGTDTQYF.